This T cell receptor beta chain stems from a study of T cells after yellow fever vaccination. Study outcomes and limitations: Contamination by abundant bulk-population clonotypes could be present in FACS-sorted repertoires. The booster response re-showed most primary clones: approximately 95% CD4, almost 90% CD8. By day 5 rather than day 15, the secondary response had peaked, though it was weaker.

Universal primer sites and UMIs were introduced during 5'RACE template-switching synthesis of TCR cDNA. A single record per CDR3 protein comes from TCRdb applying MiXCR to the 5' RACE reads. This sample has about 510,000 distinct CDR3 sequences, with just over 20% found just once. In regard to this clonotype: What it binds is not known.

Trimming left V 2 bases short and J 16 bases short, with 12 bases between. The germline CDR1 and CDR2 sequences are SGHAT and FQNNGV. The CDR3 contains 11 residues. V gene TRBV11-2 combines with J gene TRBJ2-1; D possibly corresponds to TRBD1 (6 bases). This clonotype was obtained from a man aged 18 to 30 who received the YFV17D yellow fever vaccine. This specimen was PBMCs, taken less than 25 days after the first yellow fever vaccination. This CDR3 reads CASSLQGREFF. The DNA of the CDR3 is TGTGCCAGCAGCTTACAGGGGCGCGAATTCTTC.